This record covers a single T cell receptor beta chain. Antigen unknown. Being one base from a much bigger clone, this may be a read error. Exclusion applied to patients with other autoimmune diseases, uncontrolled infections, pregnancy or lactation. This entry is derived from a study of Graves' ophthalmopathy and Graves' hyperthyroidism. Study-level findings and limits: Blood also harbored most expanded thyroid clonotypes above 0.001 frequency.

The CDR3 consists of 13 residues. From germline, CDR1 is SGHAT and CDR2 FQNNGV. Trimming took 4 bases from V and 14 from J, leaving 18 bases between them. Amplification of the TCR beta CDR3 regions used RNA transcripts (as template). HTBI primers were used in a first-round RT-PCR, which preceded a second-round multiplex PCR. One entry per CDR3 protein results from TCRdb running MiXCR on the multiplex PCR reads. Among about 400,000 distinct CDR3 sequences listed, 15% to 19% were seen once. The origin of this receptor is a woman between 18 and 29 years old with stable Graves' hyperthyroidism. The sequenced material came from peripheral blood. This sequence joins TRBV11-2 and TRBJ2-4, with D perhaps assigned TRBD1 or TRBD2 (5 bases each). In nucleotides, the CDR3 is TGTGCCAGCAGCTCGGGACCTCTCAGTGCTAAGTACTTC. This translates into CASSSGPLSAKYF.